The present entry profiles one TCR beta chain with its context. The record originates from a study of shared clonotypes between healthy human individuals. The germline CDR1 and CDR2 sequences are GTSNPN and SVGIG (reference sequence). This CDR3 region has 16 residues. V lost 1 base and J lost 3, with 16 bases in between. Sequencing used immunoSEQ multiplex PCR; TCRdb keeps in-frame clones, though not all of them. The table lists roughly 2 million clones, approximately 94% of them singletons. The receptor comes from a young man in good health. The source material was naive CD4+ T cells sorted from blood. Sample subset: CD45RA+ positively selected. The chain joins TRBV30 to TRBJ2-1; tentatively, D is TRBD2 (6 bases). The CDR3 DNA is TGTGCCTGGAGTGGCCAATTGGGGGAGGTCTACAATGAGCAGTTCTTC. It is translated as CAWSGQLGEVYNEQFF.